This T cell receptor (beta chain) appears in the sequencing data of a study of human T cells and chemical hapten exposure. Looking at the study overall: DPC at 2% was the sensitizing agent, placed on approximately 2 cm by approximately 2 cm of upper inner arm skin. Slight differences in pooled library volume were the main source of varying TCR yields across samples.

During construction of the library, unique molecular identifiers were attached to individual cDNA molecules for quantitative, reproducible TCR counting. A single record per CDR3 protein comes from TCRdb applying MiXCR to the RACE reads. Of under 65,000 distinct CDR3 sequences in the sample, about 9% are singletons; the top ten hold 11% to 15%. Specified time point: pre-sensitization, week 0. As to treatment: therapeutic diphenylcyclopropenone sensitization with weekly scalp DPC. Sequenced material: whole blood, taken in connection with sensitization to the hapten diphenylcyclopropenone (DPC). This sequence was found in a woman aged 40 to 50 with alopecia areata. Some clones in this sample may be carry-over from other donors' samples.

CDR3 amino acids: CASSYEVNTEAFF. CDR3 bases: TGTGCCAGCAGTTACGAGGTAAACACTGAAGCTTTCTTT. The genes are TRBV6-6 and TRBJ1-1; D unresolved. This CDR3 contains 13 residues. Trimming removed 2 bases at V and 2 bases at J, with 6 bases between. The germline V gene has CDR1 MNHNY and CDR2 SVGAGI (reference sequence).